Listed below are T cell receptor beta chains from one sample, sequenced in a study of Ad26.COV2.S vaccination and SARS-CoV-2 variants. The protocol was immunoSEQ multiplex PCR, while the TCRdb copy is restricted to in-frame clones and leaves out a portion. The data show approximately 350,000 clones, roughly 84% seen once. The material sequenced was peripheral blood, taken in a trial of Ad26.COV2.S vaccine versus placebo. The receptors shown here come from a person between 18 and 65 years old who received the Ad26.COV2.S COVID-19 vaccine or a placebo. CDR3s include the opening cysteine and the closing phenylalanine or tryptophan. A D gene is named only where the DNA matches it firmly. Not every row has a clone size; where given, it reads once, few, many or a size class.

d_call,v_call,clone_size,j_call,cdr3_aa,cdr3_nt
.,TRBV18,.,TRBJ1-1,CASSPSAAVREAFF,TGTGCCAGCTCACCAAGTGCGGCAGTTCGGGAAGCTTTCTTT
TRBD2,TRBV27,.,TRBJ2-3,CASSLSLAGGTDTQYF,TGTGCCAGCAGTTTATCCCTAGCGGGGGGTACAGATACGCAGTATTTT
TRBD1,TRBV13,.,TRBJ2-5,CASSSDRRFGTQYF,TGTGCCAGCAGCTCGGACAGGAGATTCGGGACCCAGTACTTC
.,TRBV7-6,.,TRBJ2-3,CASSLEGGATDTQYF,TGTGCCAGCAGCTTAGAGGGCGGAGCCACAGATACGCAGTATTTT
TRBD1,TRBV3-1/TRBV3-2,.,TRBJ1-4,CASSSRTGGVELFF,TGTGCCAGCAGCTCCCGGACAGGGGGCGTAGAACTGTTTTTT
.,TRBV14,.,TRBJ2-7,CASSQSGAFYEQYF,TGTGCCAGCAGCCAATCTGGTGCTTTCTACGAGCAGTACTTC
.,TRBV11-3,.,TRBJ2-3,CASSPRNLDTQYF,TGTGCCAGCAGCCCCCGGAACCTAGATACGCAGTATTTT
TRBD2,TRBV5-1,.,TRBJ2-1,CASSSSSGGAYEQFF,TGCGCCAGCAGCTCTTCTAGCGGGGGGGCCTATGAGCAGTTCTTC
.,TRBV18,.,TRBJ1-1,CASSPGGALTEAFF,TGTGCCAGCTCACCCGGGGGGGCGCTGACTGAAGCTTTCTTT
TRBD1,TRBV29-1,once,TRBJ1-5,CSVTSGTGEAYSNQPQHF,TGCAGCGTCACATCAGGGACAGGGGAGGCGTATAGCAATCAGCCCCAGCATTTT
.,TRBV2,.,TRBJ1-5,CASSLQAVNQPQHF,TGTGCCAGCAGTCTACAGGCAGTTAATCAGCCCCAGCATTTT
TRBD1,TRBV9,.,TRBJ2-3,CASSVGQGAPADTQYF,TGTGCCAGCAGCGTAGGACAGGGGGCTCCGGCAGATACGCAGTATTTT
.,TRBV12-3/TRBV12-4,.,TRBJ1-2,CASSLAGSYTF,TGTGCCAGCAGTTTGGCCGGAAGCTACACCTTC
TRBD1,TRBV5-1,.,TRBJ2-7,CASSSDRVAQYF,TGCGCCAGCAGCTCCGACAGGGTTGCGCAGTACTTC
.,TRBV7-6,.,TRBJ2-2,CASSLVAAFSATGELFF,TGTGCCAGCAGCTTAGTAGCGGCCTTTTCGGCTACCGGGGAGCTGTTTTTT
TRBD1,TRBV29-1,.,TRBJ1-1,CSARWGTGQMNTEAFF,TGCAGCGCCCGTTGGGGGACAGGGCAAATGAACACTGAAGCTTTCTTT
.,TRBV15,.,TRBJ2-5,CATSRHQSSQETQYF,TGTGCCACCAGCAGACACCAGAGCTCCCAAGAGACCCAGTACTTC
.,TRBV4-2,.,TRBJ2-1,CASSQVGGGNNEQFF,TGTGCCAGCAGCCAAGTTGGCGGTGGAAACAATGAGCAGTTCTTC
.,TRBV19,.,TRBJ2-7,CASSPSAASYEQYF,TGTGCCAGTAGCCCGAGTGCAGCCTCCTACGAGCAGTACTTC